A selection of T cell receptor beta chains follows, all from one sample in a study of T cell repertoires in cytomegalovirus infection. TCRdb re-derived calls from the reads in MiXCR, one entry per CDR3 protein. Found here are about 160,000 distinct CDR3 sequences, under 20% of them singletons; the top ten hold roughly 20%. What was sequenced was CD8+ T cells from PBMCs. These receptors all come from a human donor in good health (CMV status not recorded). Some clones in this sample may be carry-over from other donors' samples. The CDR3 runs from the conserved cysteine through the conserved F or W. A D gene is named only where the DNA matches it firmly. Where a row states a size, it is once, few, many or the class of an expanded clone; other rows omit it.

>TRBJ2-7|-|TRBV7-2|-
CASSFYPSNEQYF
TGTGCCAGCAGCTTCTACCCTAGCAACGAGCAGTACTTC
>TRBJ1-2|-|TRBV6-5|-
CASRLGRGYTF
TGTGCCAGCAGGCTCGGGCGGGGCTACACCTTC
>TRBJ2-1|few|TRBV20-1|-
CSARGLYHNEQFF
TGCAGTGCTAGGGGGCTATACCACAATGAGCAGTTCTTC
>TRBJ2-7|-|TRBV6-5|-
CASSLYTGGEQYF
TGTGCCAGCAGTTTATATACAGGCGGTGAGCAGTACTTC
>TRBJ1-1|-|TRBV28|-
CASSLGAEGWAEAFF
TGTGCCAGCAGTTTAGGGGCTGAGGGCTGGGCTGAAGCTTTCTTT
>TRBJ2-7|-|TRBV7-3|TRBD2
CASSVTSGAYEQYF
TGTGCCAGCAGCGTGACTAGCGGGGCCTACGAGCAGTACTTC
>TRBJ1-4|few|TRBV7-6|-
CASSWVGEKLFF
TGTGCCAGCAGCTGGGTTGGAGAAAAACTGTTTTTT
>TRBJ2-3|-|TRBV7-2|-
CASSLPAESSQSTQYF
TGTGCCAGCAGCTTACCGGCGGAAAGCTCACAGAGTACGCAGTATTTT
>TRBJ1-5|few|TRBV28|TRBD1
CASSGTGGSQPQHF
TGTGCCAGCAGTGGGACAGGGGGGTCTCAGCCCCAGCATTTT
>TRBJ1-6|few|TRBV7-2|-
CASSLEGQSSYNSPLHF
TGTGCCAGCAGCTTAGAGGGCCAGAGCTCCTATAATTCACCCCTCCACTTT
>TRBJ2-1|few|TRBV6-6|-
CASHLGLPYTEQFF
TGTGCCAGTCACCTGGGACTGCCATACACTGAGCAGTTCTTC
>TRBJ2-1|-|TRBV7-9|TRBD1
CTSSLGSGGQFF
TGTACCAGCAGCCTAGGGTCAGGGGGACAGTTCTTC
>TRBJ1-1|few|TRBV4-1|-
CASSHGGAANTEAFF
TGCGCCAGCAGCCATGGGGGGGCGGCGAACACTGAAGCTTTCTTT
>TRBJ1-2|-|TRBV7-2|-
CASSPLPGYTF
TGTGCCAGCAGCCCCCTTCCGGGCTACACCTTC
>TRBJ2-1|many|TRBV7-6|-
CASSLGPGNEQFF
TGTGCCAGCAGCTTAGGTCCGGGTAATGAGCAGTTCTTC
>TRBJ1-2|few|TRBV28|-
CASSLGRDYGYTF
TGTGCCAGCAGTTTGGGCAGGGACTATGGCTACACCTTC
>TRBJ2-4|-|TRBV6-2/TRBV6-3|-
CASSYSNRNIQYF
TGTGCCAGCAGTTACTCGAATCGGAACATTCAGTACTTC
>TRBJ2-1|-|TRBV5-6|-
CASSHIRDKPYNEQFF
TGTGCCAGCAGTCATATTCGGGACAAGCCCTACAATGAGCAGTTCTTC
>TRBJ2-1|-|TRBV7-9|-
CASSLGTYPYNEQFF
TGTGCCAGCAGCCTCGGGACTTACCCCTACAATGAGCAGTTCTTC
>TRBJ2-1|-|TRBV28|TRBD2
CASSLWAGVYNEQFF
TGTGCCAGCAGTTTATGGGCGGGGGTATACAATGAGCAGTTCTTC
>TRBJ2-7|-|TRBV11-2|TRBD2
CASSSSIGTMNEQYF
TGTGCCAGCAGCTCATCCATTGGGACTATGAACGAGCAGTACTTC
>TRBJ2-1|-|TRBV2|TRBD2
CASSGFPGTSVSSYNEQFF
TGTGCCAGCAGTGGGTTCCCCGGGACTAGCGTTAGCTCCTACAATGAGCAGTTCTTC
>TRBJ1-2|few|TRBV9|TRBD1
CASSVIPGTGVGYTF
TGTGCCAGCAGCGTAATCCCCGGGACAGGGGTCGGCTACACCTTC
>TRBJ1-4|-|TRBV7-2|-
CASSFSSRANEKLFF
TGTGCCAGCAGCTTCTCATCGCGGGCTAATGAAAAACTGTTTTTT
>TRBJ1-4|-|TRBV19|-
CASSLREDMPGEKLFF
TGTGCCAGTAGCCTCCGGGAGGACATGCCAGGTGAAAAACTGTTTTTT
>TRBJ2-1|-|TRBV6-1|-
CASIDFLSSYNEQFF
TGTGCCAGCATTGACTTCCTGAGCTCCTACAATGAGCAGTTCTTC
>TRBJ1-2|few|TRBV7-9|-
CASSPSSRAQAASGYNF
TGTGCCAGCAGCCCCTCTTCCCGGGCCCAAGCCGCATCTGGCTACAACTTC
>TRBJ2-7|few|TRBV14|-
CASSTYTSSYEQYF
TGTGCCAGCAGCACGTACACCAGCTCCTACGAGCAGTACTTC
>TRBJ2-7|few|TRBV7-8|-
CASSLRRSSYEQYF
TGTGCCAGCAGCTTGCGACGGAGCTCCTACGAGCAGTACTTC
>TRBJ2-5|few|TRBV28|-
CASSLLSQRQETQYF
TGTGCCAGCAGTTTATTATCTCAGAGACAAGAGACCCAGTACTTC
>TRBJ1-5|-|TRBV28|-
CASSLTVRMAQHF
TGTGCCAGCAGTTTAACCGTGAGAATGGCCCAGCATTTT
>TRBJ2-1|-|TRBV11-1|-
CASSKTRTPYNEQFF
TGTGCCAGCAGCAAGACGAGGACTCCTTACAATGAGCAGTTCTTC
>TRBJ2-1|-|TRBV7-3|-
CASSLTGRELSNEQFF
TGTGCCAGCAGCTTAACGGGACGGGAACTTTCCAATGAGCAGTTCTTC
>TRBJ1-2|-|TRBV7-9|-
CASSGLTDGYTF
TGTGCCAGCAGCGGGTTGACGGATGGCTACACCTTC
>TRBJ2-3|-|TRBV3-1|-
CASSAGTTSTDTQYF
TGTGCCAGCAGCGCCGGGACAACTAGCACAGATACGCAGTATTTT
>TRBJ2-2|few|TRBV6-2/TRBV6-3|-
CASSYWRPANTGELFF
TGTGCCAGCAGTTACTGGAGGCCCGCGAACACCGGGGAGCTGTTTTTT
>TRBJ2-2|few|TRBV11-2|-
CASSFGGAFAGELFF
TGTGCCAGCAGCTTTGGGGGAGCGTTTGCCGGGGAGCTGTTTTTT
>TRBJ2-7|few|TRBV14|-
CASSPGGYAYEQYF
TGTGCCAGCAGCCCTGGAGGCTACGCCTACGAGCAGTACTTC
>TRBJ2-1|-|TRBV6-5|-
CASSYSTLWGNEQFF
TGTGCCAGCAGTTACTCGACCCTCTGGGGAAATGAGCAGTTCTTC
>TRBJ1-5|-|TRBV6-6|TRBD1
CASWTGASRGNQPQHF
TGTGCCTCTTGGACAGGTGCAAGTAGGGGCAATCAGCCCCAGCATTTT
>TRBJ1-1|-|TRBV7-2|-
CASTIWGGANTEAFF
TGTGCCAGCACCATTTGGGGGGGCGCGAACACTGAAGCTTTCTTT
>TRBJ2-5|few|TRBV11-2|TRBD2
CASSGRAGVGETQYF
TGTGCCAGCAGCGGCAGGGCGGGGGTAGGGGAGACCCAGTACTTC
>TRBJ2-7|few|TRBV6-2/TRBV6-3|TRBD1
CASSYSGTAYYEQYF
TGTGCCAGCAGTTACTCGGGGACAGCCTATTACGAGCAGTACTTC
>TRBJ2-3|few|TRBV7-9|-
CASSPREKSTDTQYF
TGTGCCAGCAGCCCGCGCGAGAAAAGCACAGATACGCAGTATTTT
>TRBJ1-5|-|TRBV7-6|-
CASSTRGGQPQHF
TGTGCCAGCAGCACACGGGGGGGACAGCCCCAGCATTTT
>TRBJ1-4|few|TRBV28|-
CASRPDDTLLQKLFF
TGTGCCAGCAGACCCGATGACACCTTACTTCAAAAACTGTTTTTT
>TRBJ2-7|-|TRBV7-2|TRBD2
CASSLGSGSSYEQYF
TGTGCCAGCAGCTTAGGGAGCGGGAGTTCCTACGAGCAGTACTTC
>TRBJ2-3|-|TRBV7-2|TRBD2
CASSPTSGGADTQYF
TGTGCCAGCAGCCCGACTAGCGGGGGGGCGGATACGCAGTATTTT
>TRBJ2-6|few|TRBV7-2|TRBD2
CAISPSRGTSGANVLTF
TGTGCCATCAGCCCCTCGCGGGGGACCTCTGGGGCCAACGTCCTGACTTTC
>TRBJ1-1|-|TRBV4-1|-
CASSQLDSNTEAFF
TGCGCCAGCAGCCAACTGGACAGCAACACTGAAGCTTTCTTT
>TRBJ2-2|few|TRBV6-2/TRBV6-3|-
CASTLGTSTGELFF
TGTGCCAGCACCCTCGGGACAAGCACCGGGGAGCTGTTTTTT
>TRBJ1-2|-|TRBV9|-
CASQRRGAEGYTF
TGTGCCAGCCAAAGAAGGGGGGCGGAAGGCTACACCTTC